Listed below are T cell receptor beta chains from one sample, sequenced in a study of beta chain features in type 1 diabetes. Assay: immunoSEQ multiplex PCR; the TCRdb copy retains only in-frame clones and omits some. The profile covers roughly 170,000 clones, with about an eighth appearing a single time and approximately 0.62% taken by the ten largest. Sequencing was carried out using central memory CD4+ T cells from blood. The receptors shown here come from a woman under 30 in good health. The CDR3 runs from the conserved cysteine through the conserved F or W. D genes are given only for firm matches. Clone size appears in some rows only: once, few, many, or a class for an expanded clone.

V gene: TRBV2; D gene: NA; J gene: TRBJ1-2; CDR3 length: 12; clone size: NA; CDR3 protein: CASRGDNYGYTF; CDR3 DNA: TGTGCCAGCAGGGGAGACAACTATGGCTACACCTTC
V gene: TRBV10-2; D gene: TRBD2; J gene: TRBJ2-1; CDR3 length: 14; clone size: few; CDR3 protein: CASSSSGPYNEQFF; CDR3 DNA: TGCGCCAGCAGTTCTAGCGGCCCCTACAATGAGCAGTTCTTC
V gene: TRBV10-2; D gene: TRBD1; J gene: TRBJ2-5; CDR3 length: 13; clone size: few; CDR3 protein: CASSSDRVGTQYF; CDR3 DNA: TGCGCCAGCAGTTCGGACAGGGTGGGGACCCAGTACTTC
V gene: TRBV4-3; D gene: TRBD2; J gene: TRBJ2-1; CDR3 length: 18; clone size: few; CDR3 protein: CASSQDGASSGREHEQFF; CDR3 DNA: TGCGCCAGCAGCCAAGACGGGGCGTCTAGCGGGAGGGAACATGAGCAGTTCTTC
V gene: TRBV18; D gene: TRBD2; J gene: TRBJ2-1; CDR3 length: 18; clone size: NA; CDR3 protein: CASSPDRGLAGERRKQFF; CDR3 DNA: TGTGCCAGCTCACCTGACAGGGGACTAGCGGGAGAGAGACGAAAGCAGTTCTTC
V gene: TRBV30; D gene: NA; J gene: TRBJ2-7; CDR3 length: 12; clone size: NA; CDR3 protein: CAWSVSSYEQYF; CDR3 DNA: TGTGCCTGGAGTGTCAGCTCCTACGAGCAGTACTTC
V gene: TRBV29-1; D gene: NA; J gene: TRBJ2-5; CDR3 length: 14; clone size: NA; CDR3 protein: CSVGKVAKRETQYF; CDR3 DNA: TGCAGCGTTGGAAAGGTGGCTAAGCGAGAGACCCAGTACTTC
V gene: TRBV5-4; D gene: NA; J gene: TRBJ2-1; CDR3 length: 13; clone size: NA; CDR3 protein: CASSLASRDEQFF; CDR3 DNA: TGTGCCAGCAGCTTGGCCAGTCGGGATGAGCAGTTCTTC
V gene: TRBV7-3; D gene: NA; J gene: TRBJ1-2; CDR3 length: 13; clone size: few; CDR3 protein: CASSFQNNYGYTF; CDR3 DNA: TGTGCCAGCAGCTTTCAGAATAACTATGGCTACACCTTC
V gene: TRBV5-5; D gene: NA; J gene: TRBJ2-3; CDR3 length: 15; clone size: few; CDR3 protein: CASSFVSGNADTQYF; CDR3 DNA: TGTGCCAGCAGCTTTGTAAGCGGTAATGCGGATACGCAGTATTTT
V gene: TRBV5-4; D gene: TRBD2; J gene: TRBJ2-3; CDR3 length: 16; clone size: NA; CDR3 protein: CASSPKSGRATDTQYF; CDR3 DNA: TGTGCCAGCAGCCCGAAGAGCGGGAGGGCCACGGATACGCAGTATTTT
V gene: TRBV7-2; D gene: NA; J gene: TRBJ1-2; CDR3 length: 14; clone size: few; CDR3 protein: CASSGGTTRYGYTF; CDR3 DNA: TGTGCCAGCTCCGGCGGGACTACACGCTATGGCTACACCTTC
V gene: TRBV7-9; D gene: NA; J gene: TRBJ2-7; CDR3 length: 13; clone size: few; CDR3 protein: CASSLGVAYEQYF; CDR3 DNA: TGTGCCAGCAGCTTAGGCGTCGCCTACGAGCAGTACTTC
V gene: TRBV4-3; D gene: NA; J gene: TRBJ2-5; CDR3 length: 15; clone size: few; CDR3 protein: CASSQERRFQETQYF; CDR3 DNA: TGCGCCAGCAGCCAAGAGCGCAGGTTTCAAGAGACCCAGTACTTC
V gene: TRBV4-1; D gene: TRBD1; J gene: TRBJ1-2; CDR3 length: 15; clone size: NA; CDR3 protein: CASSQVGQGNYGYTF; CDR3 DNA: TGCGCCAGCAGCCAAGTGGGACAGGGTAACTATGGCTACACCTTC
V gene: TRBV11-2; D gene: NA; J gene: TRBJ2-7; CDR3 length: 14; clone size: NA; CDR3 protein: CASSSKRLATEQYF; CDR3 DNA: TGTGCCAGCAGCTCAAAGCGGCTAGCTACGGAGCAGTACTTC
V gene: TRBV6-4; D gene: NA; J gene: TRBJ2-2; CDR3 length: 15; clone size: NA; CDR3 protein: CASSAEGADTGELFF; CDR3 DNA: TGTGCCAGCAGTGCGGAAGGGGCTGATACCGGGGAGCTGTTTTTT
V gene: TRBV30; D gene: TRBD1; J gene: TRBJ1-4; CDR3 length: 14; clone size: NA; CDR3 protein: CAWSQGAANEKLFF; CDR3 DNA: TGTGCCTGGAGTCAGGGGGCAGCTAATGAAAAACTGTTTTTT
V gene: TRBV7-2; D gene: NA; J gene: TRBJ2-5; CDR3 length: 15; clone size: few; CDR3 protein: CASSSILASQETQYF; CDR3 DNA: TGTGCCAGCAGCTCGATACTAGCCTCTCAAGAGACCCAGTACTTC
V gene: TRBV27; D gene: TRBD1; J gene: TRBJ1-5; CDR3 length: 14; clone size: few; CDR3 protein: CASSSDREWQPQHF; CDR3 DNA: TGTGCCAGCAGTTCCGACAGGGAATGGCAGCCCCAGCATTTT
V gene: TRBV6-5; D gene: NA; J gene: TRBJ2-6; CDR3 length: 14; clone size: NA; CDR3 protein: CASTEHSGANVLTF; CDR3 DNA: TGTGCCAGCACTGAACACTCTGGGGCCAACGTCCTGACTTTC
V gene: TRBV5-1; D gene: NA; J gene: TRBJ2-1; CDR3 length: 14; clone size: few; CDR3 protein: CASSLERGRNEQFF; CDR3 DNA: TGCGCCAGCAGCTTGGAGCGCGGTCGAAATGAGCAGTTCTTC
V gene: TRBV27; D gene: NA; J gene: TRBJ1-1; CDR3 length: 13; clone size: NA; CDR3 protein: CASSLYRATEAFF; CDR3 DNA: TGTGCCAGCAGTTTATACAGGGCCACTGAAGCTTTCTTT
V gene: TRBV28; D gene: NA; J gene: TRBJ2-3; CDR3 length: 12; clone size: few; CDR3 protein: CASSLLTDTQYF; CDR3 DNA: TGTGCCAGCAGTTTATTAACAGATACGCAGTATTTT
V gene: TRBV9; D gene: NA; J gene: TRBJ2-7; CDR3 length: 14; clone size: NA; CDR3 protein: CASSSLDRFDEQYF; CDR3 DNA: TGTGCCAGCAGCTCCTTGGACAGATTCGACGAGCAGTACTTC
V gene: TRBV15; D gene: NA; J gene: TRBJ2-6; CDR3 length: 17; clone size: NA; CDR3 protein: CATSRGRGGSGANVLTF; CDR3 DNA: TGTGCCACCAGCAGAGGTAGAGGGGGCTCTGGGGCCAACGTCCTGACTTTC
V gene: TRBV30; D gene: NA; J gene: TRBJ1-5; CDR3 length: 15; clone size: few; CDR3 protein: CAWSVSTYSNQPQHF; CDR3 DNA: TGTGCCTGGAGTGTCAGTACGTATAGCAATCAGCCCCAGCATTTT
V gene: TRBV20-1; D gene: NA; J gene: TRBJ2-7; CDR3 length: 11; clone size: NA; CDR3 protein: CSASQVGEQYF; CDR3 DNA: TGCAGTGCTAGTCAGGTCGGCGAGCAGTACTTC
V gene: TRBV4-2; D gene: TRBD1; J gene: TRBJ2-5; CDR3 length: 17; clone size: few; CDR3 protein: CASSQDPPGQGQETQYF; CDR3 DNA: TGTGCCAGCAGCCAAGACCCACCGGGACAGGGTCAAGAGACCCAGTACTTC
V gene: TRBV19; D gene: TRBD1; J gene: TRBJ1-5; CDR3 length: 16; clone size: few; CDR3 protein: CASSHPDRASNQPQHF; CDR3 DNA: TGTGCCAGTAGTCACCCGGACAGGGCTAGCAATCAGCCCCAGCATTTT
V gene: TRBV30; D gene: TRBD1; J gene: TRBJ2-7; CDR3 length: 14; clone size: NA; CDR3 protein: CAWRRTGRSNEQYF; CDR3 DNA: TGTGCCTGGAGGAGGACAGGGCGATCCAACGAGCAGTACTTC
V gene: TRBV28; D gene: TRBD1; J gene: TRBJ1-1; CDR3 length: 13; clone size: NA; CDR3 protein: CAIRDRDRTEAFF; CDR3 DNA: TGTGCCATACGTGACAGGGATAGGACTGAAGCTTTCTTT
V gene: TRBV2; D gene: NA; J gene: TRBJ1-5; CDR3 length: 14; clone size: NA; CDR3 protein: CASSEAMAHQPQHF; CDR3 DNA: TGTGCCAGCAGTGAAGCGATGGCCCATCAGCCCCAGCATTTT
V gene: TRBV7-3; D gene: NA; J gene: TRBJ2-7; CDR3 length: 14; clone size: few; CDR3 protein: CASSLQANSYEQYF; CDR3 DNA: TGTGCCAGCAGCTTACAGGCAAATTCCTACGAGCAGTACTTC
V gene: TRBV2; D gene: TRBD2; J gene: TRBJ2-3; CDR3 length: 15; clone size: few; CDR3 protein: CASKREGITTDTQYF; CDR3 DNA: TGTGCCAGCAAGAGGGAGGGAATTACCACAGATACGCAGTATTTT
V gene: TRBV23-1; D gene: NA; J gene: TRBJ2-2; CDR3 length: 13; clone size: NA; CDR3 protein: CASTPSLTGELFF; CDR3 DNA: TGCGCCAGCACTCCTAGCTTAACCGGGGAGCTGTTTTTT
V gene: TRBV28; D gene: NA; J gene: TRBJ2-7; CDR3 length: 14; clone size: once; CDR3 protein: CASTPPAGAYEQYF; CDR3 DNA: TGTGCCAGCACCCCCCCGGCAGGGGCCTACGAGCAGTACTTC
V gene: TRBV30; D gene: NA; J gene: TRBJ1-4; CDR3 length: 14; clone size: few; CDR3 protein: CAWRGVGNYEKLFF; CDR3 DNA: TGTGCCTGGAGAGGGGTGGGAAATTATGAAAAACTGTTTTTT
V gene: TRBV19; D gene: TRBD1; J gene: TRBJ1-1; CDR3 length: 18; clone size: few; CDR3 protein: CASSTPGQMVNLNTEAFF; CDR3 DNA: TGTGCCAGTAGTACTCCGGGACAGATGGTCAACTTGAACACTGAAGCTTTCTTT
V gene: TRBV27; D gene: NA; J gene: TRBJ1-5; CDR3 length: 14; clone size: NA; CDR3 protein: CASSFAGLNQPQHF; CDR3 DNA: TGTGCCAGCAGTTTCGCGGGACTAAATCAGCCCCAGCATTTT
V gene: TRBV11-3; D gene: NA; J gene: TRBJ2-3; CDR3 length: 15; clone size: few; CDR3 protein: CASSISGPPTDTQYF; CDR3 DNA: TGTGCCAGCAGCATCAGCGGGCCTCCGACAGATACGCAGTATTTT
V gene: TRBV2; D gene: TRBD1; J gene: TRBJ1-1; CDR3 length: 15; clone size: few; CDR3 protein: CASSKRGQGDTEAFF; CDR3 DNA: TGTGCCAGCAGTAAAAGGGGCCAGGGGGACACTGAAGCTTTCTTT
V gene: TRBV14; D gene: NA; J gene: TRBJ2-7; CDR3 length: 13; clone size: NA; CDR3 protein: CASSPTGAYEQYF; CDR3 DNA: TGTGCCAGCAGCCCCACGGGAGCCTACGAGCAGTACTTC
V gene: TRBV7-2; D gene: TRBD2; J gene: TRBJ2-2; CDR3 length: 15; clone size: few; CDR3 protein: CASSQGLADTGELFF; CDR3 DNA: TGTGCCAGCAGCCAGGGACTAGCGGACACCGGGGAGCTGTTTTTT
V gene: TRBV5-1; D gene: TRBD2; J gene: TRBJ2-3; CDR3 length: 16; clone size: few; CDR3 protein: CASSTGLGEVSDTQYF; CDR3 DNA: TGCGCCAGCAGCACCGGACTAGGAGAGGTATCAGATACGCAGTATTTT
V gene: TRBV13; D gene: TRBD2; J gene: TRBJ2-7; CDR3 length: 15; clone size: few; CDR3 protein: CASSLAGGPSYEQYF; CDR3 DNA: TGTGCCAGCAGCTTAGCGGGAGGGCCGTCCTACGAGCAGTACTTC
V gene: TRBV2; D gene: NA; J gene: TRBJ2-5; CDR3 length: 14; clone size: few; CDR3 protein: CASSLGPGEETQYF; CDR3 DNA: TGTGCCAGCAGTTTGGGCCCAGGGGAAGAGACCCAGTACTTC